These 30 T cell receptor beta chains were sequenced from one sample in a study of shared clonotypes between healthy human individuals. The table came from immunoSEQ multiplex PCR; TCRdb's copy has only in-frame clones and leaves some out. In the table there are 1.6 million or so clones, roughly 98.5% of which are singletons. The sequenced material came from naive CD4+ T cells sorted from blood. Specified subset: CD45RA+ positively selected. The source of these receptors is a man younger than 45 in good health.

The J gene is TRBJ1-4, the V gene TRBV5-1; D remains ambiguous. The CDR3 spans 15 residues. Per germline, CDR1 SGHRS and CDR2 YFSETQ. The V and J ends lost 4 bases and 0 bases respectively, with 10 bases between them. CDR3 protein: CASSHSTATNEKLFF. The DNA for the CDR3 is TGCGCCAGCAGCCACTCCACTGCAACTAATGAAAAACTGTTTTTT.

The V and J genes are TRBV29-1 and TRBJ2-2, with D perhaps TRBD1 (6 bases). CDR3 size: 14 residues. Germline values: CDR1 SQVTM, CDR2 ANQGSEA. V was trimmed by 6 bases and J by 6 bases, leaving 17 bases between them. CDR3 coding DNA: TGCAGCGTCTCTCCGGGACAACCCTCCGGGGAGCTGTTTTTT. Protein sequence: CSVSPGQPSGELFF.

The genes are TRBV10-2 and TRBJ2-4; 10 nucleotides align to TRBD1. Germline-derived CDR1 and CDR2 are WSHSY and SAAADI. V shed 8 bases, J shed 7 bases, and the junction held 2 bases outside the gene matches. The CDR3 has 12 amino acids. The CDR3 nucleotides read TGCGCCAGCGGGGACAGGGGCAACATTCAGTACTTC. Its translation is CASGDRGNIQYF.

The rearrangement links TRBV30 to TRBJ1-1; no firm D call. Looked up from germline, CDR1 is GTSNPN and CDR2 is SVGIG (reference sequence). Trimming removed 4 bases at V and 0 bases at J, with 15 bases between. The CDR3 covers 15 residues. The CDR3 DNA is TGTGCCTGGAACCCACCCCATTCCATGAACACTGAAGCTTTCTTT. This sequence encodes CAWNPPHSMNTEAFF.

The chain is built from TRBV19 and TRBJ2-2; TRBD2 might be the D (5 bases). This CDR3 comprises 15 residues. Germline V CDR1 and CDR2: LNHDA, SQIVND (reference sequence). The V gene lost 6 bases and the J gene lost 3 bases, with 14 bases spanning the gap. DNA for the CDR3: TGTGCCAGTAGAACTAGTCCCCCTGACACCGGGGAGCTGTTTTTT. Protein product: CASRTSPPDTGELFF.

The V call is TRBV30, the J call TRBJ2-3, with D maybe TRBD2 (5 bases). The CDR3 length is 13 residues. V dropped 0 bases and J dropped 8 bases, with 12 bases sitting between them. Germline CDR1 GTSNPN, CDR2 SVGIG (reference sequence). The CDR3 here is CAWSVITGITQYF. Written as DNA, the CDR3 is TGTGCCTGGAGTGTTATCACCGGGATTACGCAGTATTTT.

This chain joins TRBV25-1 and TRBJ2-3, with D hard to call. With 5 bases removed from V and 1 base from J, the gap between germline ends came to 10 bases. CDR3 length: 14 residues. Germline-derived CDR1 and CDR2 are MGHDK and SYGVNS. Written as DNA, the CDR3 is TGTGCCAGCAGTTCCTCGGATCGCACAGATACGCAGTATTTT. This codes for CASSSSDRTDTQYF. The full variable domain, its missing parts supplied by reference TRBV25-1 and TRBJ2-3, is EADIYQTPRYLVIGTGKKITLECSQTMGHDKMYWYQQDPGMELHLIHYSYGVNSTEKGDLSSESTVSRIRTEHFPLTLESARPSHTSQYLCASSSSDRTDTQYFGPGTRLTVL.

This chain joins TRBV18 and TRBJ2-5; TRBD2 might be the D (5 bases). This CDR3 is built from 13 residues. V was shortened by 6 bases and J by 3 bases, with 11 bases between the two germline ends. Germline V gene lookup returns CDR1 KGHSH and CDR2 LQKENI. CDR3 in amino acids: CASSPTSKETQYF. Written as DNA, the CDR3 is TGTGCCAGCTCGCCAACTAGTAAAGAGACCCAGTACTTC. The full variable domain, rest sourced from reference TRBV18 and TRBJ2-5, is NAGVMQNPRHLVRRRGQEARLRCSPMKGHSHVYWYRQLPEEGLKFMVYLQKENIIDESGMPKERFSAEFPKEGPSILRIQQVVRGDSAAYFCASSPTSKETQYFGPGTRLLVL.

Note on this clone: A junction end diverges from the germline sequence, so it may reflect a read error. V gene TRBV7-7 combines with J gene TRBJ2-7, with a tentative D call TRBD2 (5 bases). This CDR3 spans 13 amino acids. CDR1 is SSHAT and CDR2 is FNYEAQ in the germline V gene (reference sequence). The CDR3 sequence: CASSQSWRDEQYF. The CDR3 DNA reads as TGTGCTAGCAGCCAAAGCTGGCGGGACGAGCAGTACTTC. Together with reference TRBV7-7 and TRBJ2-7, the CDR3 gives the full variable domain: GAGVSQSPRYKVTKRGQDVTLRCDPISSHATLYWYQQALGQGPEFLTYFNYEAQPDKSGLPSDRFSAERPEGSISTLTIQRTEQRDSAMYRCASSQSWRDEQYFGPGTRLTVT.

The V call is TRBV15, the J call TRBJ2-7; D is uncertain. Trimming left V 1 base short and J 3 bases short, with 13 bases between. This CDR3 spans 15 amino acids. CDR1 LNHNV and CDR2 YYDKDF come from the germline V gene (reference sequence). The CDR3 region is CATSRGGNPLYEQYF. The CDR3 DNA follows: TGTGCCACCAGCAGAGGGGGAAACCCCCTCTACGAGCAGTACTTC.

CDR3 in amino acids: CASRAQGAYEQFF. The CDR3 nucleotides read TGTGCCAGCAGAGCCCAGGGGGCCTATGAGCAGTTCTTC. The rearrangement links TRBV28 to TRBJ2-1; 8 nucleotides align to TRBD1. This CDR3 region has 13 residues. After removal of 6 bases from V and 8 bases from J, the junction contained 6 bases not matched to a gene. Germline V gene data show CDR1 as MDHEN and CDR2 as SYDVKM.

The chain employs TRBV11-2 and TRBJ1-4; D possibly corresponds to TRBD1 (5 bases). Germline-derived CDR1 and CDR2 are SGHAT and FQNNGV. CDR3 length equals 16 residues. V was cut by 0 bases and J by 6 bases, with 14 bases left in between. CDR3 sequence reads: CASSLDAHSGDEKLFF. For the CDR3, the DNA is TGTGCCAGCAGCTTAGATGCCCATTCGGGGGATGAAAAACTGTTTTTT.

V is TRBV19 and J is TRBJ2-5; 11 nucleotides match TRBD2. The germline V gene has CDR1 LNHDA and CDR2 SQIVND (reference sequence). This CDR3 has 15 amino acids. V lost 4 bases, J lost 5 bases, and 6 bases stayed unmatched. The CDR3 sequence: CASSRRLAGGETQYF. CDR3 DNA sequence: TGTGCCAGTAGTAGGCGTCTAGCGGGAGGCGAGACCCAGTACTTC.

This chain links TRBV19 with TRBJ2-2; 7 positions agree with TRBD1. Germline CDR1 and CDR2: LNHDA and SQIVND (reference sequence). The CDR3 is 16 residues long. Losses at the gene ends were 6 bases for V and 1 base for J; bases not matched to a gene: 8. The CDR3 DNA sequence: TGTGCCAGTAGGAAGAGACAGGGATTGAACACCGGGGAGCTGTTTTTT. It specifies CASRKRQGLNTGELFF.

The chain has TRBV5-1 and TRBJ2-5; TRBD2 matches at 9 bases. V trimming: 4 bases; J trimming: 5 bases; junction bases outside the gene matches: 9. Germline values: CDR1 SGHRS, CDR2 YFSETQ. The CDR3 contains 15 residues. The DNA for the CDR3 is TGCGCCAGCAGCCCAGCTAGCGGGGTCCTCGAGACCCAGTACTTC. It specifies CASSPASGVLETQYF.

The V gene is TRBV7-9, the J gene TRBJ2-1; D gene uncertain. V shed 3 bases and J shed 6 bases, with 9 bases lying between them. The CDR3 runs to 13 residues. The germline V gene has CDR1 SEHNR and CDR2 FQNEAQ (reference sequence). CDR3: CASSLGGINEQFF. The CDR3 DNA reads as TGTGCCAGCAGCTTGGGCGGTATCAATGAGCAGTTCTTC.

V usage is TRBV29-1 and J usage is TRBJ2-5; TRBD2 matches 9 bases. This CDR3 has 12 amino acids. Germline values: CDR1 SQVTM, CDR2 ANQGSEA. Unmatched junction bases numbered 1, after V lost 4 bases and J lost 4 bases. DNA for the CDR3: TGCAGCGTTGTTAGCGGGAGAGAGACCCAGTACTTC. Translation: CSVVSGRETQYF.

This clone is a singleton in its sample. The rearrangement uses TRBV7-9 and TRBJ2-5; 9 bases align to TRBD1. The V and J ends lost 6 bases and 2 bases, in that order; junction bases with no gene match: 4. The CDR3 spans 14 residues. Germline values: CDR1 SEHNR, CDR2 FQNEAQ (reference sequence). The CDR3 DNA follows: TGTGCCAGCAGGGAGACAGGGGGGCAAGAGACCCAGTACTTC. Translated: CASRETGGQETQYF.

J is TRBJ2-2 and V is TRBV7-9; D is perhaps TRBD2 (5 bases). Trimming removed 4 bases from V and 4 bases from J, with 13 bases in between. The CDR3 has 15 amino acids. Germline V gives CDR1 SEHNR, CDR2 FQNEAQ (reference sequence). CDR3 coding DNA: TGTGCCAGCAGCTATGCCCCGGGGAGCACCGGGGAGCTGTTTTTT. This encodes CASSYAPGSTGELFF.

CDR3 in DNA: TGTGCCAGCAGTGGGTCAGGGACCTGGGGCCCAGATACGCAGTATTTT. Residues: CASSGSGTWGPDTQYF. V is TRBV25-1 and J is TRBJ2-3, with D perhaps being TRBD1 or TRBD2 (5 bases each). The CDR3 length is 16 residues. Deletions cut 4 bases from V and 4 bases from J, with 18 bases between. Germline-derived CDR1 and CDR2 are MGHDK and SYGVNS.

V gene TRBV6-1 combines with J gene TRBJ1-5, with 8 bases fitting TRBD1. The CDR3 runs to 15 residues. CDR1 and CDR2 from the germline V gene are MNHNS and SASEGT. J gave up 4 bases and V 4 bases, and 6 bases lay outside the gene matches. For the CDR3, the DNA is TGTGCCAGCAGTGGACAGGGGTTACGAAATCAGCCCCAGCATTTT. It yields the protein CASSGQGLRNQPQHF.

The J gene is TRBJ2-1, the V gene TRBV5-6, with 10 bases aligning to TRBD1. The CDR3 is made up of 15 amino acids. Germline V gene sequence: CDR1 SGHDT, CDR2 YYEEEE. The junction had 4 bases not matched to a gene; V was cut back by 1 base and J by 6 bases. The CDR3 DNA is TGTGCCAGCAGCTTGACGGGACAGGGGACCAATGAGCAGTTCTTC. Protein: CASSLTGQGTNEQFF.

Worth noting for this clone: Other DNA sequences in this sample translate to the same CDR3. The chain couples TRBV28 to TRBJ2-2; the D is unclear. This CDR3 comprises 11 residues. Trimming removed 5 bases from V and 3 bases from J, with 1 base in between. Germline assignment: CDR1 MDHEN and CDR2 SYDVKM. CDR3 sequence: CASSDTGELFF. CDR3 sequence (DNA): TGTGCCAGCAGTGACACCGGGGAGCTGTTTTTT.

Details on this clone: The sample holds other DNA sequences that translate to the same CDR3. The CDR3 sequence: CASSYSRDRVYEQYF. DNA of the CDR3: TGTGCCAGCAGTTACTCGAGGGACAGGGTCTACGAGCAGTACTTC. This sequence joins TRBV6-5 and TRBJ2-7; 9 bases match TRBD1. CDR1 is MNHEY and CDR2 is SVGAGI in the germline V gene. Losses at the gene ends were 0 bases for V and 3 bases for J; bases not matched to a gene: 3. This CDR3 has 15 amino acids.

V and J are TRBV13 and TRBJ1-2, with no clear D. Trimming took off 4 bases at V and 0 bases at J, with 6 bases between the two ends. The CDR3 loop spans 13 amino acids. CDR1 and CDR2 (germline): PRHDT, FYEKMQ (reference sequence). The CDR3 here is CASSSPTNYGYTF. CDR3 coding DNA: TGTGCCAGCAGCTCCCCAACTAACTATGGCTACACCTTC.

As regards this clone: This specimen includes other DNA sequences encoding the same CDR3. The chain has TRBV5-1 and TRBJ1-4; D unclear. The CDR3 loop spans 14 amino acids. V shed 4 bases and J shed 0 bases, with 7 bases lying between them. CDR1 is SGHRS, CDR2 YFSETQ, per germline. The CDR3: CASSVSATNEKLFF. The CDR3 DNA sequence: TGCGCCAGCAGCGTGAGTGCAACTAATGAAAAACTGTTTTTT. Full variable domain (outside the CDR3, taken from reference TRBV5-1 and TRBJ1-4): KAGVTQTPRYLIKTRGQQVTLSCSPISGHRSVSWYQQTPGQGLQFLFEYFSETQRNKGNFPGRFSGRQFSNSRSEMNVSTLELGDSALYLCASSVSATNEKLFFGSGTQLSVL.

The CDR3 region has the DNA TGCGCCAGCAGCCTCCTTCTTGCGGGAGGGCAAGAGACCCAGTACTTC. This encodes CASSLLLAGGQETQYF. This chain links TRBV5-1 with TRBJ2-5; 9 bases are shared with TRBD2. Per germline, CDR1 SGHRS and CDR2 YFSETQ. The CDR3 has 16 residues. Trimming cost V 4 bases and J 2 bases; bases outside gene matches: 9. Variable domain in full (rest from reference TRBV5-1 and TRBJ2-5): KAGVTQTPRYLIKTRGQQVTLSCSPISGHRSVSWYQQTPGQGLQFLFEYFSETQRNKGNFPGRFSGRQFSNSRSEMNVSTLELGDSALYLCASSLLLAGGQETQYFGPGTRLLVL.

The CDR3 nucleotides are TGTGCCAGCAGCAGCCCTGGGGGAGGGATCCGGGCAGATACGCAGTATTTT. Translating it yields CASSSPGGGIRADTQYF. This sequence joins TRBV9 and TRBJ2-3, with 7 bases that match TRBD2. Per the germline V gene, CDR1 is SGDLS and CDR2 is YYNGEE. CDR3 length: 17 amino acids. V trimming: 4 bases; J trimming: 4 bases; junction bases outside the gene matches: 15.

The chain has TRBV28 and TRBJ1-2, with TRBD1 matching over 8 bases. The CDR3 is 15 residues long. Germline V gives CDR1 MDHEN, CDR2 SYDVKM. J was trimmed by 5 bases and V by 6 bases; bases with no gene match: 11. The CDR3 protein is CASRTGQGRIYGYTF. The CDR3 region has the DNA TGTGCCAGCAGGACTGGACAGGGTCGAATTTATGGCTACACCTTC.

The gene calls are TRBV18 and TRBJ2-7; 10 bases agree with TRBD2. This CDR3 has 14 residues. Trimming cost V 3 bases and J 7 bases; bases outside gene matches: 6. Germline loops: CDR1 KGHSH, CDR2 LQKENI. CDR3 bases: TGTGCCAGCTCACCGTCTAGCGGGAGCTGGGAGCAGTACTTC. Protein product: CASSPSSGSWEQYF.